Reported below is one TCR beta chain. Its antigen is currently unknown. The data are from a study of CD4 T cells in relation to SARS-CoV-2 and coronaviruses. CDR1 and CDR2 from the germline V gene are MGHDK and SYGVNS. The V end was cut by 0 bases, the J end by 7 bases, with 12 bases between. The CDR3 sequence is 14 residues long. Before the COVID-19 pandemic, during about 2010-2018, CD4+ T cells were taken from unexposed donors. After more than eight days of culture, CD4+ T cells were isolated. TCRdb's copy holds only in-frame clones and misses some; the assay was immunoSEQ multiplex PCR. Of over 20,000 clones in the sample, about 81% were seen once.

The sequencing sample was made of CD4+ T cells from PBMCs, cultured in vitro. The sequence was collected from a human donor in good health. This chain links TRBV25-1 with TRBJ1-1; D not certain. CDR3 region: CASSEYPNSHEAFF. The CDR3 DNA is TGTGCCAGCAGTGAATATCCTAACAGTCATGAAGCTTTCTTT.